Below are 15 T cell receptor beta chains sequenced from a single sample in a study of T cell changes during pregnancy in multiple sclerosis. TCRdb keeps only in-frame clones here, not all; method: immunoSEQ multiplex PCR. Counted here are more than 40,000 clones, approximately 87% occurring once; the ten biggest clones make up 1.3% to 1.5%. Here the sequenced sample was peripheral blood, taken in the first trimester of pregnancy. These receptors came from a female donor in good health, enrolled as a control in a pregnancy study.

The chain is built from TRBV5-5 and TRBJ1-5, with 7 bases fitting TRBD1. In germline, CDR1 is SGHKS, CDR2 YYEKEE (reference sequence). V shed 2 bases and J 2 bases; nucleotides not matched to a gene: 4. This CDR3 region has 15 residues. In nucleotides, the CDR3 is TGTGCCAGCAGCTTACTCGGGACAGGCAATCAGCCCCAGCATTTT. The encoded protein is CASSLLGTGNQPQHF.

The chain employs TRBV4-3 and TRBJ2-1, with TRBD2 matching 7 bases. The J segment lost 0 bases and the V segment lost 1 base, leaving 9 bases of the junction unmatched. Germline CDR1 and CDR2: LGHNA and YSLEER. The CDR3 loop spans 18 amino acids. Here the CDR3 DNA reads TGCGCCAGCAGCCAAGCCCCGGGGCTAGCGGCCTCCTACAATGAGCAGTTCTTC. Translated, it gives CASSQAPGLAASYNEQFF.

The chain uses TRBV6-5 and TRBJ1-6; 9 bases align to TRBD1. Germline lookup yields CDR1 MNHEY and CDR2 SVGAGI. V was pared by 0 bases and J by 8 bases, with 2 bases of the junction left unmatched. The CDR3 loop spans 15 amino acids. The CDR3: CASSYSRQGDSPLHF. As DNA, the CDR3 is TGTGCCAGCAGTTACTCGAGACAGGGGGATTCACCCCTCCACTTT.

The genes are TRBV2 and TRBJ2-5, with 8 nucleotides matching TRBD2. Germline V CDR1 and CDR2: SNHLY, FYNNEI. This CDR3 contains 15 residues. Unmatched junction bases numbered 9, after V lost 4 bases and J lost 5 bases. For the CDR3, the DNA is TGTGCCAGCAGTGTTCTTGCGGGAGGCCCTGAGACCCAGTACTTC. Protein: CASSVLAGGPETQYF. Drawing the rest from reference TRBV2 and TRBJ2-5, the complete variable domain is EPEVTQTPSHQVTQMGQEVILRCVPISNHLYFYWYRQILGQKVEFLVSFYNNEISEKSEIFDDQFSVERPDGSNFTLKIRSTKLEDSAMYFCASSVLAGGPETQYFGPGTRLLVL.

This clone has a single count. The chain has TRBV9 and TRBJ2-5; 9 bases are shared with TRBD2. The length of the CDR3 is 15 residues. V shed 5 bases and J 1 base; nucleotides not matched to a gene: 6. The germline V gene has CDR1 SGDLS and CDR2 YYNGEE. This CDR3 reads CASSSTSGTQETQYF. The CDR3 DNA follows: TGTGCCAGCAGTTCGACTAGCGGAACCCAAGAGACCCAGTACTTC.

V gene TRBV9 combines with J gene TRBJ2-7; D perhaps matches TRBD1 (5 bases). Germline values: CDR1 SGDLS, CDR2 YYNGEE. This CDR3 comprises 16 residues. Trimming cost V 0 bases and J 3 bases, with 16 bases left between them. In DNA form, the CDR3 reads TGTGCCAGCAGCGTAGAGGGGTGGGGTAGTTGCTACGAGCAGTACTTC. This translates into CASSVEGWGSCYEQYF.

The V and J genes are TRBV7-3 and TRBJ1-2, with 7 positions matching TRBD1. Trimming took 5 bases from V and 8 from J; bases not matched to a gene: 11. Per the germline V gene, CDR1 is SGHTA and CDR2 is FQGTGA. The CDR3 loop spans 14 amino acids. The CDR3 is CASSPQGQGGGYTF. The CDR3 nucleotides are TGTGCCAGCAGCCCACAGGGGCAGGGCGGCGGCTACACCTTC.

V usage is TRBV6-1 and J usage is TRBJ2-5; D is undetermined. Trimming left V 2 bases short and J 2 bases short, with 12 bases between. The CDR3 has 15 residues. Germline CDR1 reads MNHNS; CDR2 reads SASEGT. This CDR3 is CASSELGIVQETQYF. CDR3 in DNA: TGTGCCAGCAGTGAACTAGGAATCGTTCAAGAGACCCAGTACTTC.

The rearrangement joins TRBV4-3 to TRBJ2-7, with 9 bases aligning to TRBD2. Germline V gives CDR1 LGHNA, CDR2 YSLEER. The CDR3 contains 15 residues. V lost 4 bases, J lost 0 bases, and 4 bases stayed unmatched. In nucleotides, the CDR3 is TGCGCCAGCAGCCGCTATAGCGGGGGCTCCTACGAGCAGTACTTC. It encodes CASSRYSGGSYEQYF.

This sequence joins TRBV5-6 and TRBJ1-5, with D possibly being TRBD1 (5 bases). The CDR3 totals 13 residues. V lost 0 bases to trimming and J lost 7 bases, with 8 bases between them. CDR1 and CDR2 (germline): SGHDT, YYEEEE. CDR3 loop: CASSLGGDQPQHF. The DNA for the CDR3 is TGTGCCAGCAGCTTGGGGGGGGACCAGCCCCAGCATTTT.

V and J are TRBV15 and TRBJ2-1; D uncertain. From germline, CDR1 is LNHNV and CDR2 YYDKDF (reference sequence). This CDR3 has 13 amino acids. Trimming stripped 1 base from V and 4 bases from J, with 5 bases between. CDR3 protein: CATSRVRYNEQFF. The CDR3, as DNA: TGTGCCACCAGCAGAGTGCGTTACAATGAGCAGTTCTTC.

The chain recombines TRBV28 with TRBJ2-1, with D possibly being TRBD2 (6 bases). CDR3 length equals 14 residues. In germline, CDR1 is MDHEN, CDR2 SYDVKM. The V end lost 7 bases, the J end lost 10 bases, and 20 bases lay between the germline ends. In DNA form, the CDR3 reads TGTGCCAGCACCCCCCCGTGGGGCCGGGGGGAGCAGTTCTTC. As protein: CASTPPWGRGEQFF.

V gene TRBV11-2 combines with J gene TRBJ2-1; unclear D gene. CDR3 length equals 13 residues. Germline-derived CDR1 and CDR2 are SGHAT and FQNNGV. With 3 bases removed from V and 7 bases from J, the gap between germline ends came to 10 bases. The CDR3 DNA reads TGTGCCAGCAGCTTCCCCAATTCAAATGAGCAGTTCTTC. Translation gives CASSFPNSNEQFF.

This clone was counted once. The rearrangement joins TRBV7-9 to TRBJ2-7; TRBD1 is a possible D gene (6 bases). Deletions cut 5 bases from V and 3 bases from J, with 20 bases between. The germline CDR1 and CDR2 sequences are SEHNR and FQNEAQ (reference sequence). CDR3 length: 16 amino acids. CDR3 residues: CASSPPRGAPDYEQYF. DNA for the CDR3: TGTGCCAGCAGCCCTCCCAGGGGAGCCCCCGACTACGAGCAGTACTTC.

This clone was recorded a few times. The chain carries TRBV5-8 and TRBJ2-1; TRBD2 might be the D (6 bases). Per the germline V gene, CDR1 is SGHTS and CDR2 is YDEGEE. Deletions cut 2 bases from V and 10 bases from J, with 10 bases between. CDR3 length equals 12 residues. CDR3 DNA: TGTGCCAGCAGCTTTTGGGCGGGGGAGCAGTTCTTC. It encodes CASSFWAGEQFF.